This T cell receptor (beta chain) was captured in a study of T cell repertoires in cytomegalovirus infection. Study summary: Shared public TCR beta signatures pointed to both CMV infection and a matching HLA type.

The CDR3 contains 15 residues. Looked up from germline, CDR1 is LGHNA and CDR2 is YSLEER. The V gene end was trimmed by 1 base and the J gene end by 7 bases; junction bases not matched to a gene: 6. TCRdb called the reads again in MiXCR, with one record for every CDR3 protein. The repertoire holds about 300,000 distinct CDR3 sequences, with around 9.6% as singletons. The TCR was taken from a human donor in good health (CMV status not recorded). Some clones in this sample may be carry-over from other donors' samples. Sequencing used PBMCs. The genes are TRBV4-3 and TRBJ2-1; 8 bases fit TRBD2. In DNA, the CDR3 is TGCGCCAGCAGCCAAGCAGCGGGGGTTCAGAATGAGCAGTTCTTC. Translating it yields CASSQAAGVQNEQFF.